The 12 T cell receptor beta chains listed next were all sequenced from one sample in a study of blood T cell repertoires in COVID-19 (dated by TCRdb to about 2020). The library was generated by the immunoSEQ multiplex PCR assay. TCRdb obtained this table from immuneACCESS and retained in-frame rearrangements with V and J assigned. These tables miss some clones; where compared with another copy, unresolved V genes account for less than half of the shortfall, and the remainder is unexplained. Here the sample has about 210,000 clones; over 70% occur a single time. The ten top clones hold 2.9% of the sample. Sequenced: peripheral blood. The receptors were sampled from a man aged 45 to 65 with active or convalescent COVID-19.

This clone was counted a single time. The chain employs TRBV9 and TRBJ2-3, with no clear D. CDR1 is SGDLS, CDR2 YYNGEE, per germline. Trimming left V 0 bases short and J 8 bases short, with 13 bases between. The CDR3 consists of 14 residues. CDR3 bases: TGTGCCAGCAGCGTAGACCACAGCATCAGTACGCAGTATTTT. Amino acids: CASSVDHSISTQYF.

The chain joins TRBV6-6 to TRBJ2-4; 7 positions match TRBD2. Germline assignment: CDR1 MNHNY and CDR2 SVGAGI (reference sequence). The V gene end was trimmed by 0 bases and the J gene end by 9 bases; junction bases not matched to a gene: 2. This CDR3 has 13 residues. The CDR3 loop reads CASSYSGEGIQYF. CDR3 nucleotide sequence: TGTGCCAGCAGTTACTCGGGGGAGGGCATTCAGTACTTC.

This clone was found once. The V call is TRBV6-6, the J call TRBJ1-2; D might be TRBD1 (5 bases). The germline gives CDR1 MNHNY, CDR2 SVGAGI (reference sequence). This CDR3 contains 11 residues. The V and J ends lost 11 bases and 2 bases respectively, with 9 bases between them. The CDR3 spells CAGGDNYGYTF. As DNA, the CDR3 is TGTGCCGGGGGGGACAACTATGGCTACACCTTC.

The chain's CDR3 is CASSSQTGLSSGYTF. DNA for the CDR3: TGTGCCAGCAGCTCCCAGACAGGGCTCTCGTCTGGCTACACCTTC. The gene calls are TRBV7-2 and TRBJ1-2; 7 nucleotides match TRBD1. The junction had 12 bases not matched to a gene; V was cut back by 4 bases and J by 7 bases. This CDR3 is 15 amino acids long. Germline CDR1 reads SGHTA; CDR2 reads FQGNSA.

The chain uses TRBV5-1 and TRBJ2-2; 13 positions agree with TRBD2. Looked up from germline, CDR1 is SGHRS and CDR2 is YFSETQ. J gave up 7 bases and V 4 bases, and 16 bases lay outside the gene matches. The length of the CDR3 is 19 residues. CDR3 coding DNA: TGCGCCAGCAGCACGGTGTCGCAACTAGCGGGAGGGCCCGGCGGGGAGCTGTTTTTT. It yields the protein CASSTVSQLAGGPGGELFF.

This chain connects TRBV6-5 to TRBJ2-3, with D possibly TRBD1 on 5 matching bases. Germline lookup yields CDR1 MNHEY and CDR2 SVGAGI. The CDR3 is 12 residues long. The V and J ends lost 6 bases and 5 bases respectively, with 9 bases between them. The CDR3 sequence: CASSSRVDTQYF. CDR3 bases: TGTGCCAGCAGCTCCAGGGTAGATACGCAGTATTTT.

The chain has TRBV9 and TRBJ1-2; D remains unclear. This CDR3 contains 14 residues. Germline V gene lookup returns CDR1 SGDLS and CDR2 YYNGEE. Trimming took off 0 bases at V and 7 bases at J, with 13 bases between the two ends. This CDR3 is CASSVGEVYGGYTF. The CDR3, as DNA: TGTGCCAGCAGCGTAGGGGAGGTTTACGGTGGCTACACCTTC.

The chain recombines TRBV10-3 with TRBJ2-3; 9 nucleotides agree with TRBD2. Germline CDR1 and CDR2: ENHRY and SYGVKD. J lost 6 bases, V lost 3 bases, and 16 bases had no gene match. CDR3 length: 18 residues. For the CDR3, the DNA is TGTGCCATCAGTGATGTTAGCGGGAGTCGGGTAAACGCTGATACGCAGTATTTT. This codes for CAISDVSGSRVNADTQYF.

This clone was seen a handful of times. J is TRBJ2-7 and V is TRBV28; TRBD1 aligns across 10 bases. The CDR3 runs to 13 residues. Germline V gives CDR1 MDHEN, CDR2 SYDVKM. With 1 base clipped from V and 9 bases from J, the junction kept 3 bases outside the gene matches. The DNA for the CDR3 is TGTGCCAGCAGTTTATACGGACAGGGGGTGCAGTACTTC. Amino acids: CASSLYGQGVQYF. The full variable domain, rest sourced from reference TRBV28 and TRBJ2-7, is DVKVTQSSRYLVKRTGEKVFLECVQDMDHENMFWYRQDPGLGLRLIYFSYDVKMKEKGDIPEGYSVSREKKERFSLILESASTNQTSMYLCASSLYGQGVQYFGPGTRLTVT.

V is TRBV9 and J is TRBJ1-1; TRBD1 might be the D (5 bases). The CDR3 runs 14 residues. Per the germline V gene, CDR1 is SGDLS and CDR2 is YYNGEE. Between the trimmed V and J ends, which lost 1 base and 1 base, there was a span of 8 bases. CDR3 amino acids: CASSVQGWNTEAFF. Here the CDR3 DNA reads TGTGCCAGCAGCGTACAGGGATGGAACACTGAAGCTTTCTTT.

This sequence joins TRBV9 and TRBJ1-2; no reliable D call. Germline CDR1 and CDR2: SGDLS and YYNGEE. Trimming pared 2 bases from V and 3 bases from J, leaving 8 bases between. This CDR3 region has 13 residues. CDR3 region: CASSVQDYYGYTF. In DNA form, the CDR3 reads TGTGCCAGCAGCGTGCAGGATTACTATGGCTACACCTTC. The entire variable domain, with the rest obtained from reference TRBV9 and TRBJ1-2, is as follows: DSGVTQTPKHLITATGQRVTLRCSPRSGDLSVYWYQQSLDQGLQFLIQYYNGEERAKGNILERFSAQQFPDLHSELNLSSLELGDSALYFCASSVQDYYGYTFGSGTRLTVV.

CDR3 sequence: CASSQGLGYTGELFF. Here the CDR3 DNA reads TGTGCCAGCAGCCAGGGATTAGGGTACACCGGGGAGCTGTTTTTT. The V gene is TRBV5-5, the J gene TRBJ2-2; possibly TRBD1 for D (5 bases). The V and J ends lost 4 bases and 3 bases respectively, with 13 bases between them. The CDR3 extends over 15 amino acids. Germline values: CDR1 SGHKS, CDR2 YYEKEE (reference sequence).